Listed below are T cell receptor beta chains from one sample, sequenced in a study of metastatic and nonmetastatic thyroid tumors. TCRdb re-analyzed the PCR reads using MiXCR. The table lists roughly 23,000 clones, 15% to 20% of them singletons. Specimen: adjacent normal tissue. These receptors came from a male donor with papillary thyroid cancer or a benign thyroid nodule (not recorded which). Some clones in this sample may be carry-over from other donors' samples. The CDR3 runs from the conserved cysteine through the conserved F or W. The D gene is left open where the match is weak. Some rows have no size entry. The others give once, few or many, or a class for an expanded clone.

clone_size cdr3_length j_call d_call v_call cdr3_nt cdr3_aa
many 15 TRBJ2-1 TRBD2 TRBV19 TGTGCCAGTAGTACTACTAGCGGGAAATACAATGAGCAGTTCTTC CASSTTSGKYNEQFF
many 13 TRBJ2-2 . TRBV4-2 TGTGCCAGCAGCCAAGGGCGGACCGGGGAGCTGTTTTTT CASSQGRTGELFF
few 14 TRBJ1-3 TRBD1 TRBV20-1 TGCAGTGCCTTAGGACAGGGGGTCGGAAACACCATATATTTT CSALGQGVGNTIYF
many 15 TRBJ2-6 . TRBV19 TGTGCCAGTAGTCCCCCGGGCGCTGGGGCCAACGTCCTGACTTTC CASSPPGAGANVLTF
many 11 TRBJ1-1 . TRBV5-8 TGTGCCAGCAGCTTGTTCACTGAAGCTTTCTTT CASSLFTEAFF
few 14 TRBJ1-6 . TRBV28 TGTGCCATCAGTTTTGAGGTGTTGTATTCACCCCTCCACTTT CAISFEVLYSPLHF
. 16 TRBJ2-2 . TRBV10-3 TGTGCCATCAGTGAGGACCGCCGGTCAACCACCGCGGAGCTGTTTTTT CAISEDRRSTTAELFF
many 17 TRBJ1-1 TRBD1 TRBV5-6 TGTGCCAGCAGCTTCGCGACAGGGGCCTTCGAGGTGACTGAAGCTTTCTTT CASSFATGAFEVTEAFF
medium-sized 14 TRBJ2-3 TRBD1 TRBV5-1 TGCGCCAGCAGCTCGGGACAGGGGATGGATACGCAGTATTTT CASSSGQGMDTQYF
many 13 TRBJ2-2 TRBD1 TRBV11-1 TGTGCCAGCAGCCGTACAGGGGCCGGGGAGCTGTTTTTT CASSRTGAGELFF
few 12 TRBJ2-5 . TRBV28 TGTGCCAGCAGTTTATTAGGAGAGACCCAGTACTTC CASSLLGETQYF
many 14 TRBJ2-3 TRBD2 TRBV28 TGTGCCAGCAGTGGCGGGGGGGCAACAGATACGCAGTATTTT CASSGGGATDTQYF
. 13 TRBJ2-7 . TRBV20-1 TGCAGTGCTTTGGTACGGACCTCCTACGAGCAGTACTTC CSALVRTSYEQYF
. 15 TRBJ2-7 TRBD2 TRBV5-6 TGTGCCAGCAGCTTCAATCGGGGGGGTGCCTACGAGCAGTACTTC CASSFNRGGAYEQYF
many 15 TRBJ2-7 TRBD1 TRBV5-1 TGCGCCAGCAGCCTCCGGGACAGGTCCCAGAACGAGCAGTACTTC CASSLRDRSQNEQYF
. 13 TRBJ1-1 . TRBV7-6 TGTGCCAGCAGTCCATCCAGGGTCACTGAAGCTTTCTTT CASSPSRVTEAFF
. 13 TRBJ2-7 . TRBV5-1 TGCGCCAGCGCCGGGGACGGGTCCTACGAGCAGTGCTTC CASAGDGSYEQCF
many 16 TRBJ2-6 . TRBV6-1 TGTGCCAGCAGTTCCGGGTCGGTCTCTGGGGCCAACGTCCTGACTTTC CASSSGSVSGANVLTF
. 14 TRBJ1-4 . TRBV28 TGTGCCACCCACGCTGGGGCGCAAGGTGAAAAACTGTTTTTT CATHAGAQGEKLFF
many 12 TRBJ1-1 . TRBV20-1 TGCAGTGCTAGTTTCCGAGCCACTGAAGCTTTCTTT CSASFRATEAFF
. 15 TRBJ1-5 . TRBV5-1 TGCGCCAGCACCCCCGTTCACGGTAGCAATCAGCCCCAGCATTTT CASTPVHGSNQPQHF
many 13 TRBJ2-1 . TRBV14 TGTGCCAGCAGCCAGGAGCCTTACAATGAGCAGTTCTTC CASSQEPYNEQFF
many 15 TRBJ1-5 TRBD1 TRBV20-1 TGCAGTGCTTCACAACCTGGACAGGAGACTCAGCCCCAGCATTTT CSASQPGQETQPQHF
medium-sized 15 TRBJ1-1 . TRBV12-3/TRBV12-4 TGTGCCAGCAGTTTTTCAGTCGGGGGAGGCACTGAAGCTTTCTTT CASSFSVGGGTEAFF
many 17 TRBJ2-2 TRBD2 TRBV20-1 TGCAGTGCTAGATGGCATAGCGGGAACCGCCCCACCGGGGAGCTGTTTTTT CSARWHSGNRPTGELFF
. 15 TRBJ1-5 TRBD1 TRBV6-6 TGTGCCAGCAGTTACGGGACAGGGTGGGATCAGCCCCAGCATTTT CASSYGTGWDQPQHF
many 15 TRBJ1-3 . TRBV10-3 TGTGCCATCAGTGAGTCTGGGGGCTCTGGAAACACCATATATTTT CAISESGGSGNTIYF
many 12 TRBJ2-1 . TRBV9 TGTGCCAGCAGCGTGGATAGCGATGAGCAGTTCTTC CASSVDSDEQFF
many 14 TRBJ2-3 . TRBV27 TGTGCCAGCAGTTCACCACTGGGCACAGATACGCAGTATTTT CASSSPLGTDTQYF
many 15 TRBJ2-1 TRBD2 TRBV7-9 TGTGCCAGCAGCCTAGGACTAGCGGGGGGGGATGAGCAGTTCTTC CASSLGLAGGDEQFF
. 16 TRBJ2-1 . TRBV10-2 TGCGCCAGCAGTGTCGTGCTTGCCAAGCCTTACAATGTGCAGTTCTTC CASSVVLAKPYNVQFF
many 14 TRBJ1-5 TRBD1 TRBV20-1 TGCAGTGCTTGGACAGGGGTCCTCAATCAGCCCCAGCATTTT CSAWTGVLNQPQHF
many 13 TRBJ1-1 . TRBV30 TGTGCCTGCATGGGGATAATGAACACTGAAGCTTTCTTT CACMGIMNTEAFF
few 16 TRBJ1-5 TRBD1 TRBV6-1 TGTGCCAGCACCCTAAGCGGGACAGGGGAACATCAGCCCCGGCATTTT CASTLSGTGEHQPRHF
many 16 TRBJ1-3 . TRBV18 TGTGCCAGCTCACCCGGGCAAGGAAACTCTGGAAACACCATATATTTT CASSPGQGNSGNTIYF
many 18 TRBJ2-5 TRBD2 TRBV14 TGTGCCAGCAGCCAAGACCGACTAGCGGTAGCGAAGAGTGAGACCCAGTACTTC CASSQDRLAVAKSETQYF
many 18 TRBJ2-3 TRBD2 TRBV11-1 TGTGCCAGCAGCTTCGGGCTAGCGGGGGGGGCTAGCACAGATACGCAGTATTTT CASSFGLAGGASTDTQYF
many 12 TRBJ2-1 . TRBV12-3/TRBV12-4 TGTGCCAGCAGTCCCAGGGTGGCTGAGCAGTTCTTC CASSPRVAEQFF
medium-sized 15 TRBJ1-6 . TRBV5-1 TGCGCCAGCAGCTTGGGGTCGGGCCTTAATTCACCCCTCCACTTT CASSLGSGLNSPLHF
. 14 TRBJ2-2 TRBD1 TRBV12-3/TRBV12-4 TGTGCCAGCACCGGACAGGAGGCCACCGGGGAACTGTTTTTT CASTGQEATGELFF
many 15 TRBJ1-5 . TRBV9 TGTGCCAGCAGCGTAGCTGGGGGCAGCAATCAGCCCCAGCATTTT CASSVAGGSNQPQHF
many 15 TRBJ1-5 TRBD1 TRBV5-5 TGTGCCAGCAGCTTCGGGACAGGGGAGAATCAGCCCCAGCATTTT CASSFGTGENQPQHF
many 17 TRBJ2-2 . TRBV4-1 TGCGCCAGCAGCCAAGAATACCCAGGCGCGAACACCGGGGAGCTGTTTTTT CASSQEYPGANTGELFF
medium-sized 15 TRBJ2-5 TRBD2 TRBV12-3/TRBV12-4 TGTGCCAGCAGTTTAACGGCGGGGGGATTGGAGACCCAGTACTTC CASSLTAGGLETQYF
many 15 TRBJ2-7 TRBD1 TRBV24-1 TGTGCCACCAGTGACCCGGGACAGGCGGACTGCGAGCAGTACTTC CATSDPGQADCEQYF
many 15 TRBJ1-1 . TRBV9 TGTGCCAGCAGCCCTTCGCAGGTCTACGGCACTGAAGCTTTCTTT CASSPSQVYGTEAFF
many 20 TRBJ2-1 TRBD2 TRBV6-6 TGTGCCAGCAGTCTTTCCCCTCCGGGACTAGCGGTTAGCTCCTACAATGAGCAGTTCTTC CASSLSPPGLAVSSYNEQFF
medium-sized 13 TRBJ2-5 . TRBV6-2/TRBV6-3 TGTGCCAGCGACCCATCACGGGGGGAGACCCAGTACTTC CASDPSRGETQYF
many 15 TRBJ2-3 TRBD2 TRBV20-1 TGCAGTGTCTCCCCAGCGGGAGCAGGCACAGATACGCAGTATTTT CSVSPAGAGTDTQYF
many 14 TRBJ2-2 . TRBV2 TGTGCCAGCAGTAAACTAGGTTACTCTGGGGAGCTGTTTTTT CASSKLGYSGELFF
. 16 TRBJ1-5 . TRBV12-3/TRBV12-4 TGTGCCATCAGTTCGATACAGAGAGAAAGCAATCAGCCCCAGCATTTT CAISSIQRESNQPQHF
few 13 TRBJ2-5 TRBD2 TRBV6-1 TGTGCCAGCACGGGACTAGGTGAAGGTACCCAGTACTTC CASTGLGEGTQYF
. 13 TRBJ2-7 . TRBV20-1 TGCAGTGCTTTGGGACGGATCTCCTACGAGCAGTGCTTC CSALGRISYEQCF
many 13 TRBJ2-2 . TRBV7-8 TGTGCCAGCAGCACCCGAAACACCGGGGAGCTGTTTTTT CASSTRNTGELFF
many 18 TRBJ2-2 . TRBV4-3 TGCGCCAGCAGCCAAATCCCGGCTGGCGGGACGAACACCGGGGAGCTGTTTTTT CASSQIPAGGTNTGELFF
many 16 TRBJ1-6 TRBD1 TRBV9 TGTGCCAGCAGCCCTTCCCCGGGACAGAATAATTCACCCCTCCACTTT CASSPSPGQNNSPLHF
many 14 TRBJ1-1 . TRBV5-1 TGCGCCAGCAGCTTTGAGTTTTCTAACACTGAAGCTTTCTTT CASSFEFSNTEAFF